Reported below is one TCR beta chain. This sample stems from a study of blood T cell repertoires in COVID-19. As for the study in general: The study drew acute and convalescent COVID-19 samples from the United States, Italy and Spain.

The data were produced by immunoSEQ multiplex PCR, yet TCRdb's version contains in-frame clones alone and is incomplete. Here the sample spans 300,000 to 400,000 clones, more than 75% being singletons. CDR3 size: 17 residues. The germline V gene has CDR1 GTSNPN and CDR2 SVGIG (reference sequence). V lost 2 bases to trimming and J lost 4 bases; unmatched junction nucleotides: 11. The chain couples TRBV30 to TRBJ2-3; 11 bases agree with TRBD2. Sequenced input: PBMCs or T cells enriched from blood (not recorded which). This receptor was taken from a woman aged 30 to 39 with acute COVID-19. The CDR3 sequence: CAWSPLAGATRADTQYF. The CDR3 bases are TGTGCCTGGAGTCCACTAGCGGGGGCCACACGGGCAGATACGCAGTATTTT.